These 17 T cell receptor beta chains came from one sample sequenced in a study of blood T cell repertoires in COVID-19. The assay was immunoSEQ multiplex PCR, and TCRdb's table has in-frame clones only and misses some. The sample consists of approximately 300,000 clones, 86% of them appearing once. Sample: peripheral blood. The receptors here all came from a woman in her fifties or sixties with acute or convalescent COVID-19.

The V gene is TRBV7-2, the J gene TRBJ1-1; D remains ambiguous. Germline-derived CDR1 and CDR2 are SGHTA and FQGNSA. The CDR3 has 13 amino acids. V was shortened by 4 bases and J by 0 bases, with 6 bases between the two germline ends. CDR3 sequence: CASSSTVNTEAFF. In nucleotides, the CDR3 is TGTGCCAGCAGCTCAACAGTGAACACTGAAGCTTTCTTT. Using reference TRBV7-2 and TRBJ1-1 for the parts outside the CDR3, the full variable domain is GAGVSQSPSNKVTEKGKDVELRCDPISGHTALYWYRQSLGQGLEFLIYFQGNSAPDKSGLPSDRFSAERTGGSVSTLTIQRTQQEDSAVYLCASSSTVNTEAFFGQGTRLTVV.

The V gene is TRBV12-3 or TRBV12-4, the J gene TRBJ2-7; D unclear. V dropped 3 bases and J dropped 2 bases, with 2 bases sitting between them. The length of the CDR3 is 11 residues. The CDR3 DNA reads as TGTGCCAGCAGTTTTACCTACGAGCAGTACTTC. As protein: CASSFTYEQYF.

This chain joins TRBV30 and TRBJ2-1; D is perhaps TRBD2 (7 bases). Germline CDR1 reads GTSNPN; CDR2 reads SVGIG (reference sequence). Trimming cost V 4 bases and J 9 bases, with 19 bases left between them. The CDR3 runs 14 residues. CDR3 region: CAWTQGGGIGEQFF. The CDR3 DNA reads TGTGCCTGGACCCAAGGGGGAGGGATTGGTGAGCAGTTCTTC.

The chain combines TRBV30 with TRBJ1-4, with D uncertain. Between the trimmed V and J ends, which lost 0 bases and 4 bases, there was a span of 9 bases. Germline assignment: CDR1 GTSNPN and CDR2 SVGIG (reference sequence). CDR3 length: 14 residues. CDR3 in amino acids: CAWSVKQYNEKLFF. Here the CDR3 DNA reads TGTGCCTGGAGTGTAAAACAGTATAATGAAAAACTGTTTTTT.

The genes are TRBV2 and TRBJ2-1, with TRBD2 matching over 10 bases. V lost 6 bases, J lost 4 bases, and 3 bases stayed unmatched. The CDR3 sequence is 14 residues long. Germline CDR1 and CDR2: SNHLY and FYNNEI. CDR3 sequence (DNA): TGTGCCAGCAGCCGGACTAGCGGTTACAATGAGCAGTTCTTC. Translating it yields CASSRTSGYNEQFF.

The rearrangement uses TRBV20-1 and TRBJ1-5; the D gene is possibly TRBD1 (5 bases). The CDR3 sequence is 11 residues long. Per germline, CDR1 DFQATT and CDR2 SNEGSKA (reference sequence). V was shortened by 5 bases and J by 7 bases, with 9 bases between the two germline ends. CDR3 in DNA: TGCAGTGCTTTCCAGGGCCAGCCCCAGCATTTT. Translating it yields CSAFQGQPQHF.

This rearrangement joins TRBV28 to TRBJ1-6; 10 bases are shared with TRBD1. Germline V gene lookup returns CDR1 MDHEN and CDR2 SYDVKM. CDR3 length equals 16 residues. V was pared by 4 bases and J by 10 bases, with 10 bases of the junction left unmatched. The CDR3 DNA follows: TGTGCCAGCAGTTCATCCTCCGGGACAGGGGTATCACCCCTCCACTTT. Residues: CASSSSSGTGVSPLHF.

The chain is built from TRBV18 and TRBJ2-1; D may be TRBD1 (5 bases). V was cut by 2 bases and J by 0 bases, with 8 bases left in between. The CDR3 length is 15 residues. Germline lookup yields CDR1 KGHSH and CDR2 LQKENI. The CDR3 protein is CASSPWGDSYNEQFF. As DNA, the CDR3 is TGTGCCAGCTCACCATGGGGCGACTCCTACAATGAGCAGTTCTTC.

This clone was counted between two and nine times. The chain has TRBV14 and TRBJ2-1; 10 bases map to TRBD1. The CDR3 contains 17 residues. CDR1 and CDR2 from the germline V gene are SGHDN and FVKESK. V dropped 4 bases and J dropped 4; count of bases not matched to a gene: 10. The CDR3 DNA reads TGTGCCAGCAGCCCGCGGGACAGGGGCTGGGAATACAATGAGCAGTTCTTC. Its translation: CASSPRDRGWEYNEQFF.

This chain uses TRBV7-3 with TRBJ2-2, with D possibly matching TRBD2 (6 bases). Germline CDR1 and CDR2: SGHTA and FQGTGA. The CDR3 contains 16 residues. V was cut by 5 bases and J by 7 bases, with 20 bases left in between. CDR3 loop: CASSRIPPGAGGELFF. The CDR3 nucleotides are TGTGCCAGCAGCCGCATCCCCCCGGGAGCCGGCGGGGAGCTGTTTTTT.

The rearrangement links TRBV28 to TRBJ2-2; 9 bases agree with TRBD2. Losses at the gene ends were 2 bases for V and 4 bases for J; bases not matched to a gene: 17. The CDR3 has 20 residues. CDR1 is MDHEN, CDR2 SYDVKM, per germline. CDR3 coding DNA: TGTGCCAGCAGTTTACTCCTAGCGGGATATGGGACTACGAGCACCGGGGAGCTGTTTTTT. Its protein is CASSLLLAGYGTTSTGELFF.

The table lists this clone with a count of one. The chain is built from TRBV4-2 and TRBJ2-7; 8 positions match TRBD1. Germline CDR1 reads LGHNA; CDR2 reads YNFKEQ. The CDR3 covers 16 residues. The J segment lost 0 bases and the V segment lost 5 bases, leaving 9 bases of the junction unmatched. The DNA of the CDR3 is TGTGCCAGCAGCGCGGAGACAGGGGTGACCTCCTACGAGCAGTACTTC. This encodes CASSAETGVTSYEQYF.

The gene calls are TRBV19 and TRBJ2-3; no definite D call. This CDR3 contains 13 residues. Germline assignment: CDR1 LNHDA and CDR2 SQIVND (reference sequence). V lost 2 bases, J lost 1 base, and 4 bases lay in between. The DNA for the CDR3 is TGTGCCAGTAGTATAACAGGCACAGATACGCAGTATTTT. It yields the protein CASSITGTDTQYF.

In this sample, this clone turned up a few times. The chain is built from TRBV6-5 and TRBJ2-5; D may be TRBD1 (6 bases). The germline V and J ends were trimmed by 10 bases and 0 bases, with 18 bases remaining between them. The CDR3 runs to 15 residues. Germline assignment: CDR1 MNHEY and CDR2 SVGAGI. In DNA, the CDR3 is TGTGCCACCAGGGGTCACAGGCCGTACCAAGAGACCCAGTACTTC. It specifies CATRGHRPYQETQYF.

The rearrangement links TRBV24-1 to TRBJ2-1; TRBD2 aligns across 11 bases. The J segment lost 2 bases and the V segment lost 3 bases, leaving 5 bases of the junction unmatched. CDR1 is KGHDR and CDR2 is SFDVKD in the germline V gene. The CDR3 runs to 17 residues. This chain's CDR3 is CATSDPALAGAYNEQFF. Written as DNA, the CDR3 is TGTGCCACCAGTGATCCCGCACTAGCGGGAGCCTACAATGAGCAGTTCTTC.

The V gene is TRBV6-6, the J gene TRBJ1-2; D is unresolved. From germline, CDR1 is MNHNY and CDR2 SVGAGI (reference sequence). The CDR3 spans 13 residues. The V gene lost 6 bases and the J gene lost 8 bases, with 16 bases spanning the gap. As DNA, the CDR3 is TGTGCCAGCAGCCCGACGGGAAATATCGGCTACACCTTC. Translation gives CASSPTGNIGYTF.

The chain couples TRBV5-1 to TRBJ2-4; 8 bases line up with TRBD2. The J segment lost 0 bases and the V segment lost 0 bases, leaving 2 bases of the junction unmatched. Germline CDR1 reads SGHRS; CDR2 reads YFSETQ. The CDR3 loop spans 16 amino acids. As DNA, the CDR3 is TGCGCCAGCAGCTTGGCGGGGGGGCTAGCCAAAAACATTCAGTACTTC. Translating gives CASSLAGGLAKNIQYF. The entire variable domain, with the rest obtained from reference TRBV5-1 and TRBJ2-4, is as follows: KAGVTQTPRYLIKTRGQQVTLSCSPISGHRSVSWYQQTPGQGLQFLFEYFSETQRNKGNFPGRFSGRQFSNSRSEMNVSTLELGDSALYLCASSLAGGLAKNIQYFGAGTRLSVL.